This T cell receptor beta chain originates from a study of T cells in Graves' hyperthyroidism and ophthalmopathy. The table lists this clonotype with a few counts. Its antigen remains unidentified. A read error may be the cause here, since a much bigger clone is one base away. The CDR3 extends over 13 amino acids. Germline loops: CDR1 DFQATT, CDR2 SNEGSKA (reference sequence). V was clipped by 0 bases and J by 9 bases, with 14 bases between them. TCR beta CDR3 regions were amplified from RNA. HTBI primers were used for first-round RT-PCR of the TCR CDR3. Each CDR3 protein gets one entry after TCRdb re-called the multiplex PCR reads with MiXCR. The sample shows roughly 300,000 distinct CDR3 sequences, 18% of them seen only once. Overall study findings and caveats: In the analysis, a 13 V-J model separated ophthalmopathy from stable hyperthyroidism.

Graves' hyperthyroidism showing no ophthalmopathy progression within 18 months was considered stable. The patients, who ranged from 18 to 65 in age, presented with newly diagnosed hyperthyroidism lasting under 2 months. The clonotype was recovered from a woman aged 45 to 65 with Graves' hyperthyroidism. The chain has TRBV20-1 and TRBJ1-1; tentatively, D is TRBD1 (5 bases). The sample taken for sequencing was blood. The CDR3 DNA sequence: TGCAGTGCTAGAGAGAGGGGCAACTCCAAAGCTTTCTTT. It codes for CSARERGNSKAFF.